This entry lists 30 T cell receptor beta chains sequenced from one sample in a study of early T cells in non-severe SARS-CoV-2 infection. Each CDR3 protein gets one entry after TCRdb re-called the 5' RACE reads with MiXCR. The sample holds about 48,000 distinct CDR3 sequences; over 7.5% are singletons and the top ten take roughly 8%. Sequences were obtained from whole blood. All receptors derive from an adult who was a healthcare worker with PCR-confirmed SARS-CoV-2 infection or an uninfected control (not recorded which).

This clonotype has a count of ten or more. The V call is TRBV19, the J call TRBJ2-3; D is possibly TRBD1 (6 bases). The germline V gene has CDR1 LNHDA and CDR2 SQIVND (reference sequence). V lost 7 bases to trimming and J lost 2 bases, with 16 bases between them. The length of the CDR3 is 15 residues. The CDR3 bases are TGTGCCAGTAAGTGGGGGCAGGGAGACACAGATACGCAGTATTTT. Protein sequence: CASKWGQGDTDTQYF.

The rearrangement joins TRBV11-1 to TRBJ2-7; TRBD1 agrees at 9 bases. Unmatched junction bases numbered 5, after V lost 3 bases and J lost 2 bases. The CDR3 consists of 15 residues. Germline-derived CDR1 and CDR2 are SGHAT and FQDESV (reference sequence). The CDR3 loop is CASSFFGTGPYEQYF. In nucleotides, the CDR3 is TGTGCCAGCAGCTTCTTCGGGACAGGGCCCTACGAGCAGTACTTC.

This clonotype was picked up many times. The chain's CDR3 is CASNQGSEAFF. The CDR3 DNA is TGTGCCAGCAACCAGGGTTCTGAAGCTTTCTTT. This chain joins TRBV6-2 or TRBV6-3 and TRBJ1-1; D possibly corresponds to TRBD1 (5 bases). The germline V gene encodes CDR1 MNHEY and CDR2 SVGEGT. V lost 7 bases to trimming and J lost 6 bases, with 9 bases between them. There are 11 residues in the CDR3.

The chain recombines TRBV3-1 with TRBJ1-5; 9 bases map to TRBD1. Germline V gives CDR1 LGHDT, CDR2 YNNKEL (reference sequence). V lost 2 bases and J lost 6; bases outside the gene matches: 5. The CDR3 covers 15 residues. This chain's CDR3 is CASSQLSTGGQPQHF. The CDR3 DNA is TGTGCCAGCAGCCAATTATCGACAGGGGGTCAGCCCCAGCATTTT.

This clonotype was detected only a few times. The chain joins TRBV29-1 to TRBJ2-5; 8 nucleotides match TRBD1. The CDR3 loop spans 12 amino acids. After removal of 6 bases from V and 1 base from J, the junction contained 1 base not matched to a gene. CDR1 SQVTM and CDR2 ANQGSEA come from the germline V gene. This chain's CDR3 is CSVGQGQETQYF. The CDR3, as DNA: TGCAGCGTCGGACAGGGCCAAGAGACCCAGTACTTC.

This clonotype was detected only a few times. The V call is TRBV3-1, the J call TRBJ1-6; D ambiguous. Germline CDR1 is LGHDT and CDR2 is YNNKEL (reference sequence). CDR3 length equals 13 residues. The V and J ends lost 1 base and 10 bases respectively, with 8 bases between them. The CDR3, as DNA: TGTGCCAGCAGCCAAGGGGAAGGGTCACCCCTCCACTTT. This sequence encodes CASSQGEGSPLHF.

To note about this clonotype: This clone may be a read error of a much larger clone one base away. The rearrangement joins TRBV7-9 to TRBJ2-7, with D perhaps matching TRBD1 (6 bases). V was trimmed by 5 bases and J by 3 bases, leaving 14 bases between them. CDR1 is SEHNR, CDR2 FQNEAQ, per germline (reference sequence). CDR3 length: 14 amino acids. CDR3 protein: CASSRLGANYEQYF. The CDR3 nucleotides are TGTGCCAGCAGCCGCCTGGGGGCGAACTACGAGCAGTACTTC.

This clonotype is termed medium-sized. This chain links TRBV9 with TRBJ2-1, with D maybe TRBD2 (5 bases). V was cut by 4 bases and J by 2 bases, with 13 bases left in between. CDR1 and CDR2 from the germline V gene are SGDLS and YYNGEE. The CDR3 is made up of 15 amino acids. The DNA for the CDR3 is TGTGCCAGCAGCCCAACTAGGCTTACCTACAATGAGCAGTTCTTC. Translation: CASSPTRLTYNEQFF. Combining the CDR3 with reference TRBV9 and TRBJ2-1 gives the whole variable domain DSGVTQTPKHLITATGQRVTLRCSPRSGDLSVYWYQQSLDQGLQFLIQYYNGEERAKGNILERFSAQQFPDLHSELNLSSLELGDSALYFCASSPTRLTYNEQFFGPGTRLTVL.

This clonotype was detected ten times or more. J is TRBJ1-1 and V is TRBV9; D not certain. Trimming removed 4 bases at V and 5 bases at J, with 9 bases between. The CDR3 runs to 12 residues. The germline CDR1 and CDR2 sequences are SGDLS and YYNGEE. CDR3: CASSSPGTEAFF. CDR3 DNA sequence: TGTGCCAGCAGCTCCCCCGGGACTGAAGCTTTCTTT.

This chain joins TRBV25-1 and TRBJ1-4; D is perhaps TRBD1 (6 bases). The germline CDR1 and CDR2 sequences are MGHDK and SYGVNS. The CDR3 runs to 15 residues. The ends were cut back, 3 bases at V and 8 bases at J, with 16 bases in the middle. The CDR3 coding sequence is TGTGCCAGCAGTGACTATTCTCCGGGGGCAGAAAAACTGTTTTTT. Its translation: CASSDYSPGAEKLFF.

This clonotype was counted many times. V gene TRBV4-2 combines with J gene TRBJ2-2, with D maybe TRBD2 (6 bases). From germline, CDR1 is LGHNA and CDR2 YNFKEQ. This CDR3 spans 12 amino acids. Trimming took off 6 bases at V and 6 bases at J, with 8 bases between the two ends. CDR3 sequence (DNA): TGTGCCAGCAGGGGGGGAGCCGGGGAGCTGTTTTTT. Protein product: CASRGGAGELFF.

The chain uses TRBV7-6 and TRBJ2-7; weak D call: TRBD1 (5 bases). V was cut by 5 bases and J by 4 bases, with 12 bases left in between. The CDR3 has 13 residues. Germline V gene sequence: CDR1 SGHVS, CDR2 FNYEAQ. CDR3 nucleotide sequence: TGTGCCAGCAGCCCTTCCCCAGGGTACGAGCAGTACTTC. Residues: CASSPSPGYEQYF.

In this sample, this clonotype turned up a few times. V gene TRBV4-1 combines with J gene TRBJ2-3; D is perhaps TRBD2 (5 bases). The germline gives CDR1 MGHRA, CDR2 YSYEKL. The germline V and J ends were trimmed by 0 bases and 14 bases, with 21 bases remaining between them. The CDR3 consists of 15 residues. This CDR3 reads CASSQEEGSAWETYF. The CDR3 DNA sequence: TGCGCCAGCAGCCAAGAAGAGGGATCAGCGTGGGAGACGTATTTT.

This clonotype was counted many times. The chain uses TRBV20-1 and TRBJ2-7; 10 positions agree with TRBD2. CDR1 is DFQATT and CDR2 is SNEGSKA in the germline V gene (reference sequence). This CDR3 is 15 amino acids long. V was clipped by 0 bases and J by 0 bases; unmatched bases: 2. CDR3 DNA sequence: TGCAGTGCTAGAGAACTAGCGGGGAGCTCCTACGAGCAGTACTTC. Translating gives CSARELAGSSYEQYF.

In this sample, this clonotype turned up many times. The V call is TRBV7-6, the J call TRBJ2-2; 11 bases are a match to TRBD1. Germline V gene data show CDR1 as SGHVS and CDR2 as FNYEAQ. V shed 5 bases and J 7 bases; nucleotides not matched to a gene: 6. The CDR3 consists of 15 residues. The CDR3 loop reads CASSGRTGGGGELFF. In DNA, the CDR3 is TGTGCCAGCAGCGGCCGGACAGGGGGCGGCGGGGAGCTGTTTTTT.

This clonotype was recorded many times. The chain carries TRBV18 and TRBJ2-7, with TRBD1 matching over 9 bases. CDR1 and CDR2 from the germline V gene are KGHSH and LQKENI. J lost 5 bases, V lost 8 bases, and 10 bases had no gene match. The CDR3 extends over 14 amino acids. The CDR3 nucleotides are TGTGCCAGCCGCCCGGACAGGGGTTGGCACGAGCAGTACTTC. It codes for CASRPDRGWHEQYF.

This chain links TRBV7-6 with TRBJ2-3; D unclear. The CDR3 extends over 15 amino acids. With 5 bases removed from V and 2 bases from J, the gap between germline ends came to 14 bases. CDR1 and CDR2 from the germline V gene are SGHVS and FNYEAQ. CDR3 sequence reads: CASSETGRITDTQYF. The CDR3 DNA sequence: TGTGCCAGCAGCGAAACTGGACGGATCACAGATACGCAGTATTTT. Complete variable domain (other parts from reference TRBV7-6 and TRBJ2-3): GAGVSQSPRYKVTKRGQDVALRCDPISGHVSLYWYRQALGQGPEFLTYFNYEAQQDKSGLPNDRFSAERPEGSISTLTIQRTEQRDSAMYRCASSETGRITDTQYFGPGTRLTVL.

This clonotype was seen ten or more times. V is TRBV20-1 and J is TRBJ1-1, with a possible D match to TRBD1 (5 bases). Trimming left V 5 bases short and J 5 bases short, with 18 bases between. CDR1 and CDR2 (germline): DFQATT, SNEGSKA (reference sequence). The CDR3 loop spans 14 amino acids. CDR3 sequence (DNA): TGCAGTGCTTCCCAGGGTGGGGCCGGAACTGAAGCTTTCTTT. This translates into CSASQGGAGTEAFF.

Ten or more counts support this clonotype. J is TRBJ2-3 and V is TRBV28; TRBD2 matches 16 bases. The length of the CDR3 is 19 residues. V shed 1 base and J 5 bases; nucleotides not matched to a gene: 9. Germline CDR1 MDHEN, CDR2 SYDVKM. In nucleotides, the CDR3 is TGTGCCAGCAGTTTATCCGACCAGGGACTAGCGGGAGGGCAAGATACGCAGTATTTT. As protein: CASSLSDQGLAGGQDTQYF.

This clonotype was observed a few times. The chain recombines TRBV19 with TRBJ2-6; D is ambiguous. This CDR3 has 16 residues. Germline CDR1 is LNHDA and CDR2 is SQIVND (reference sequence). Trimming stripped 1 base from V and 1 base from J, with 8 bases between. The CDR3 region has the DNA TGTGCCAGTAGTATAGGGGGAAAGTCTGGGGCCAACGTCCTGACTTTC. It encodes CASSIGGKSGANVLTF. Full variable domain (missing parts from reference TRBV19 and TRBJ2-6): DGGITQSPKYLFRKEGQNVTLSCEQNLNHDAMYWYRQDPGQGLRLIYYSQIVNDFQKGDIAEGYSVSREKKESFPLTVTSAQKNPTAFYLCASSIGGKSGANVLTFGAGSRLTVL.

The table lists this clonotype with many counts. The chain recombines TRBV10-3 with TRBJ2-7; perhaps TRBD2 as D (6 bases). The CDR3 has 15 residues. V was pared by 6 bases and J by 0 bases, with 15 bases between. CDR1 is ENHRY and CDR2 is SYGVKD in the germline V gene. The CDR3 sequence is CAISGSGPSSYEQYF. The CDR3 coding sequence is TGTGCCATCAGCGGGAGCGGGCCTAGCTCCTACGAGCAGTACTTC.

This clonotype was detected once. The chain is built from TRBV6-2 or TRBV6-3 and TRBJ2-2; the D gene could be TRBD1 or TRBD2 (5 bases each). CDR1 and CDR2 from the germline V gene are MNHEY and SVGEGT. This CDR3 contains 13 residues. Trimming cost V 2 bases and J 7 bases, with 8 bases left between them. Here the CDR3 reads CASSYEGHGELFF. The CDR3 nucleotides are TGTGCCAGCAGTTACGAGGGGCACGGGGAGCTGTTTTTT.

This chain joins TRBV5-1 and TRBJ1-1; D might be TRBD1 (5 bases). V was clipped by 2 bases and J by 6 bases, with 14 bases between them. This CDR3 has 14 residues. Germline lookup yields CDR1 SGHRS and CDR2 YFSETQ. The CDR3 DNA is TGCGCCAGCAGCTTTGGGCAGGGTGCTTCTGAAGCTTTCTTT. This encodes CASSFGQGASEAFF.

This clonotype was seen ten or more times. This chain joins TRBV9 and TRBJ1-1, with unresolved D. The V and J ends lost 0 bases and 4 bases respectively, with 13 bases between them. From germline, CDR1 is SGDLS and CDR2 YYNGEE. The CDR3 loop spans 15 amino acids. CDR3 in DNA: TGTGCCAGCAGCGTAGCTACGATTTCGGGCACTGAAGCTTTCTTT. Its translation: CASSVATISGTEAFF.

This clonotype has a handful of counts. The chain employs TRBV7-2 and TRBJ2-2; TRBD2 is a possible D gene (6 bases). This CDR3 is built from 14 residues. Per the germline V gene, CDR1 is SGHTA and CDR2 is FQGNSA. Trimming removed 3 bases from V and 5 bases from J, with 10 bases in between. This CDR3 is CASSLEGMTGELFF. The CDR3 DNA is TGTGCCAGCAGCTTGGAGGGGATGACCGGGGAGCTGTTTTTT. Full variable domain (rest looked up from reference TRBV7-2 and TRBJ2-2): GAGVSQSPSNKVTEKGKDVELRCDPISGHTALYWYRQSLGQGLEFLIYFQGNSAPDKSGLPSDRFSAERTGGSVSTLTIQRTQQEDSAVYLCASSLEGMTGELFFGEGSRLTVL.

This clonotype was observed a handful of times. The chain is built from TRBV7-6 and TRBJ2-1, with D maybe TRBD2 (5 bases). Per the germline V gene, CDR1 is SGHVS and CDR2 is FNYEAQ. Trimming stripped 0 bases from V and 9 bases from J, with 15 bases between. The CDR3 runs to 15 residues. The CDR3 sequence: CASSLAGIVSSEQFF. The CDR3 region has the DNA TGTGCCAGCAGCTTAGCCGGGATAGTCTCTAGTGAGCAGTTCTTC. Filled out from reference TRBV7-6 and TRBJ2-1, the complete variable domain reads GAGVSQSPRYKVTKRGQDVALRCDPISGHVSLYWYRQALGQGPEFLTYFNYEAQQDKSGLPNDRFSAERPEGSISTLTIQRTEQRDSAMYRCASSLAGIVSSEQFFGPGTRLTVL.

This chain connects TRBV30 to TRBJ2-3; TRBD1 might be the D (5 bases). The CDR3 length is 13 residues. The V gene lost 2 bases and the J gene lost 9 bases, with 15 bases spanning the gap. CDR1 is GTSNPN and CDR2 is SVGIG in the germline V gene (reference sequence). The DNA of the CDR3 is TGTGCCTGGAGTCTGGACATAGGAAAAACGCAGTATTTT. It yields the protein CAWSLDIGKTQYF.

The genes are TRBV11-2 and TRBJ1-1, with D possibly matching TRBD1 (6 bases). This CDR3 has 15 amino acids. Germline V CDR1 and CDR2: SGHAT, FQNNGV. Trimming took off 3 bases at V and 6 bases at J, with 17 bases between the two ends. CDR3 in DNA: TGTGCCAGCAGCTTGGGGGGCTCCAAAGCAGCTGAAGCTTTCTTT. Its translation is CASSLGGSKAAEAFF.

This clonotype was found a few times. CDR3 DNA sequence: TGTGCCAGCAGCGGGGACAGGGGAATGAACACTGAAGCTTTCTTT. This codes for CASSGDRGMNTEAFF. This chain connects TRBV7-9 to TRBJ1-1, with 10 bases aligning to TRBD1. With 5 bases clipped from V and 0 bases from J, the junction kept 3 bases outside the gene matches. The CDR3 length is 15 residues. Germline V gene data show CDR1 as SEHNR and CDR2 as FQNEAQ (reference sequence).

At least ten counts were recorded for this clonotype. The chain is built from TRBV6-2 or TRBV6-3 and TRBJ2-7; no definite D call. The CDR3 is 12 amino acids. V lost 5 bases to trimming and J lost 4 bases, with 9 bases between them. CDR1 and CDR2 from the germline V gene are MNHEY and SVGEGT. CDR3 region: CASSPGSYEQYF. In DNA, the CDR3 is TGTGCCAGCAGTCCTGGATCGTACGAGCAGTACTTC.